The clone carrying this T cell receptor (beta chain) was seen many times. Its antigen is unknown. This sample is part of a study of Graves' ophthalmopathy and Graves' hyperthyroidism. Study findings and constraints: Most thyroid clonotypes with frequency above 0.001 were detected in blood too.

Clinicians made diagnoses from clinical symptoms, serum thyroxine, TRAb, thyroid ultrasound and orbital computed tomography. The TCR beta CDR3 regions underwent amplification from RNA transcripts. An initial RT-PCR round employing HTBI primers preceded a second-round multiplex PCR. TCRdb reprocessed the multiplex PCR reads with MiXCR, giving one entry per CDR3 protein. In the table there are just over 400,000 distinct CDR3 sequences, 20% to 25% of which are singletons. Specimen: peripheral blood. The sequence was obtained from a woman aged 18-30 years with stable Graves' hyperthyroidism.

The CDR3, as DNA: TGTGCCAGCAGTCGCGGGCTAGCGGGCAAAACCGGGGAGCTGTTTTTT. It yields the protein CASSRGLAGKTGELFF. The chain links TRBV27 to TRBJ2-2; 8 bases align to TRBD2. Trimming removed 5 bases from V and 5 bases from J; junction bases left unmatched: 10. This CDR3 spans 16 amino acids. Germline lookup yields CDR1 MNHEY and CDR2 SMNVEV (reference sequence).